The clone carrying this TCR beta chain was recorded a few times. As yet, its antigen is unknown. Germline CDR1 is SGHRS and CDR2 is YFSETQ. V was pared by 4 bases and J by 0 bases, with 12 bases between. CDR3 length: 15 residues. Sample-barcoded 5' priming and a J-beta primer mix drove a second PCR of about 7 to 12 cycles. Researchers report that a template-switch adaptor with 12 random nucleotides tagged each cDNA molecule. TCRdb reanalysed the 5' RACE reads using MiXCR and keeps one entry per CDR3 protein. The repertoire includes about 1.1 million distinct CDR3 sequences, 35% to 40% of them detected once, and over 10% sits in the top ten. The data stem from a study of blood T cells in healthy people across ages. Every sample had a minimum of 6.5 million PBMCs isolated. Findings of the study overall: Expanded clonotype shifts may have been confounded, as the donors had an unknown CMV status. Long-lived donors had more naive CD4+ cells and higher diversity than aged donors.

The clonotype comes from a man younger than 30 in good health. The V and J genes are TRBV5-1 and TRBJ2-3; possibly TRBD1 for D (5 bases). The sequenced material came from blood. CDR3 sequence (DNA): TGCGCCAGCAGCCGTATGACAGAAAGCACAGATACGCAGTATTTT. Translating it yields CASSRMTESTDTQYF.